The clone carrying this T cell receptor beta chain showed up just a few times. Antigen unknown. This record belongs to a study of Graves' ophthalmopathy and Graves' hyperthyroidism. About the research overall: The collection of peripheral blood took place at initial diagnosis, before any treatment.

TCR beta CDR3 regions were amplified from RNA transcripts. The workflow started with a first-round RT-PCR run with HTBI primers and then moved on to a second-round multiplex PCR. Via MiXCR, TCRdb re-called the multiplex PCR reads, giving one row per CDR3 protein. The sample has about 740,000 distinct CDR3 sequences; 40% are singletons. This CDR3 is 14 amino acids long. V lost 4 bases and J 1 base, leaving 10 bases between the germline ends. Study outcomes and limitations: Blood also harbored most expanded thyroid clonotypes above 0.001 frequency.

The origin of this receptor is an adult man with Graves' ophthalmopathy. The specimen sequenced was peripheral blood. This chain uses TRBV12-3 or TRBV12-4 with TRBJ1-1; D is possibly TRBD1 (5 bases). CDR3 residues: CASSSGVGNTEAFF. CDR3 DNA: TGTGCCAGCAGTTCGGGGGTGGGGAACACTGAAGCTTTCTTT.